A selection of T cell receptor beta chains follows, all from one sample in a study of cytomegalovirus exposure and HLA in healthy donors. Produced via immunoSEQ multiplex PCR; TCRdb's table is partial and in-frame only. The data hold roughly 38,000 clones, with roughly 90% observed a single time. Sequencing used PBMCs. These receptors all stem from a woman aged 18-35 years in good health and CMV-seronegative. Both conserved end residues are part of each CDR3. A D gene is named only where the DNA matches it firmly. Where a row states a size, it is once, few, many or the class of an expanded clone; other rows omit it.

j_call: TRBJ2-5; clone_size: once; d_call: TRBD2; v_call: TRBV4-1; cdr3_aa: CASSQDRRDYKETQYF; cdr3_nt: TGCGCCAGCAGCCAAGATCGGAGGGACTACAAAGAGACCCAGTACTTC
j_call: TRBJ2-7; clone_size: .; d_call: TRBD2; v_call: TRBV5-6; cdr3_aa: CASSWGSREHEQYF; cdr3_nt: TGTGCCAGCAGCTGGGGCTCGCGGGAGCACGAGCAGTACTTC
j_call: TRBJ2-7; clone_size: .; d_call: .; v_call: TRBV5-1; cdr3_aa: CASSLSRSTQSYEQYF; cdr3_nt: TGCGCCAGCAGCTTGAGTCGTTCGACTCAGTCCTACGAGCAGTACTTC
j_call: TRBJ2-3; clone_size: .; d_call: .; v_call: TRBV6-4; cdr3_aa: CASSVGAEDTQYF; cdr3_nt: TGTGCCAGCAGTGTGGGGGCCGAAGATACGCAGTATTTT
j_call: TRBJ2-3; clone_size: .; d_call: .; v_call: TRBV4-1; cdr3_aa: CASSLIFSSTDTQYF; cdr3_nt: TGCGCCAGCAGCCTAATATTTTCTAGCACAGATACGCAGTATTTT
j_call: TRBJ1-4; clone_size: .; d_call: .; v_call: TRBV7-8; cdr3_aa: CASRLAGGEKLFF; cdr3_nt: TGTGCCAGCAGGTTGGCAGGCGGGGAAAAACTGTTTTTT
j_call: TRBJ2-6; clone_size: .; d_call: .; v_call: TRBV7-9; cdr3_aa: CSSSFLRRGANVLTF; cdr3_nt: TGTTCCAGCAGCTTTTTACGGAGAGGGGCCAACGTCCTGACTTTC
j_call: TRBJ2-1; clone_size: few; d_call: TRBD2; v_call: TRBV28; cdr3_aa: CASSFYQGWASGSPPNEQFF; cdr3_nt: TGTGCCAGCAGTTTCTACCAGGGGTGGGCTAGCGGGAGCCCTCCCAATGAGCAGTTCTTC
j_call: TRBJ2-3; clone_size: .; d_call: TRBD2; v_call: TRBV9; cdr3_aa: CASSEAGGPTDTQYF; cdr3_nt: TGTGCCAGCAGCGAGGCGGGAGGGCCCACAGATACGCAGTATTTT
j_call: TRBJ2-2; clone_size: .; d_call: .; v_call: TRBV5-4; cdr3_aa: CASSLEAGTGELFF; cdr3_nt: TGTGCCAGCAGCTTGGAAGCAGGGACCGGGGAGCTGTTTTTT
j_call: TRBJ2-5; clone_size: .; d_call: TRBD1; v_call: TRBV7-7; cdr3_aa: CASSLGGRETQYF; cdr3_nt: TGTGCTAGCAGCTTAGGGGGCCGAGAGACCCAGTACTTC
j_call: TRBJ2-1; clone_size: .; d_call: .; v_call: TRBV27; cdr3_aa: CASSLSFSRVSSEQFF; cdr3_nt: TGTGCCAGCAGTTTATCTTTCTCCCGGGTATCTAGTGAGCAGTTCTTC
j_call: TRBJ2-7; clone_size: .; d_call: TRBD2; v_call: TRBV11-1; cdr3_aa: CASSSSTSGRAYEQYF; cdr3_nt: TGTGCCAGCAGCTCCTCGACTAGCGGGAGGGCCTACGAGCAGTACTTC
j_call: TRBJ2-3; clone_size: .; d_call: TRBD2; v_call: TRBV28; cdr3_aa: CASSLSVLAGVTDTQYF; cdr3_nt: TGTGCCAGCAGTTTAAGCGTCCTAGCGGGAGTCACAGATACGCAGTATTTT
j_call: TRBJ1-1; clone_size: .; d_call: .; v_call: TRBV6-1; cdr3_aa: CASSSQVNTEAFF; cdr3_nt: TGTGCCAGCAGCTCACAGGTTAACACTGAAGCTTTCTTT
j_call: TRBJ1-4; clone_size: .; d_call: .; v_call: TRBV2; cdr3_aa: CASSEGRRNEKLFF; cdr3_nt: TGTGCCAGCAGTGAAGGGCGGAGGAATGAAAAACTGTTTTTT
j_call: TRBJ2-5; clone_size: once; d_call: TRBD2; v_call: TRBV6-5; cdr3_aa: CASSYTAGGGETQYF; cdr3_nt: TGTGCCAGCAGTTATACAGCGGGAGGGGGAGAGACCCAGTACTTC
j_call: TRBJ2-4; clone_size: .; d_call: TRBD1; v_call: TRBV7-9; cdr3_aa: CASSLQGQGIDIQYF; cdr3_nt: TGTGCCAGCAGCTTACAAGGACAGGGTATCGACATTCAGTACTTC
j_call: TRBJ1-2; clone_size: .; d_call: TRBD1; v_call: TRBV28; cdr3_aa: CASSSVDRALYGYTF; cdr3_nt: TGTGCCAGCAGCTCTGTCGACAGGGCGCTCTATGGCTACACCTTC
j_call: TRBJ2-7; clone_size: .; d_call: .; v_call: TRBV27; cdr3_aa: CASSLKIPWGSAYEQYF; cdr3_nt: TGTGCCAGCAGTTTAAAAATCCCCTGGGGCAGCGCCTACGAGCAGTACTTC
j_call: TRBJ1-4; clone_size: .; d_call: .; v_call: TRBV19; cdr3_aa: CASRQREINEKLFF; cdr3_nt: TGTGCCAGTAGACAGAGAGAGATAAATGAAAAACTGTTTTTT
j_call: TRBJ2-7; clone_size: .; d_call: .; v_call: TRBV19; cdr3_aa: CASSPARTASYEQYF; cdr3_nt: TGTGCCAGTAGTCCTGCCCGGACAGCCTCCTACGAGCAGTACTTC
j_call: TRBJ1-5; clone_size: .; d_call: TRBD1; v_call: TRBV18; cdr3_aa: CASSPSGTGGLENQPQHF; cdr3_nt: TGTGCCAGCTCACCATCGGGGACAGGGGGCTTGGAGAATCAGCCCCAGCATTTT
j_call: TRBJ2-7; clone_size: .; d_call: TRBD2; v_call: TRBV4-2; cdr3_aa: CASSQWTSAPSYEQYF; cdr3_nt: TGTGCCAGCAGCCAATGGACTAGCGCGCCCTCCTACGAGCAGTACTTC
j_call: TRBJ2-7; clone_size: .; d_call: TRBD1; v_call: TRBV25-1; cdr3_aa: CASSVSTRDRGQPYEQYF; cdr3_nt: TGTGCCAGCAGTGTTTCAACCCGGGACAGGGGACAACCCTACGAGCAGTACTTC
j_call: TRBJ2-5; clone_size: .; d_call: .; v_call: TRBV7-3; cdr3_aa: CASSLTSGLQETQYF; cdr3_nt: TGTGCCAGCAGCTTAACGAGCGGACTCCAAGAGACCCAGTACTTC
j_call: TRBJ2-1; clone_size: .; d_call: TRBD2; v_call: TRBV4-2; cdr3_aa: CASSQEGASGHISSYNEQFF; cdr3_nt: TGTGCCAGCAGCCAAGAAGGGGCTAGCGGCCACATCAGCTCCTACAATGAGCAGTTCTTC
j_call: TRBJ2-7; clone_size: .; d_call: TRBD1; v_call: TRBV27; cdr3_aa: CASSYGGQGYEQYF; cdr3_nt: TGTGCCAGCAGTTATGGGGGACAGGGTTACGAGCAGTACTTC
j_call: TRBJ2-1; clone_size: .; d_call: .; v_call: TRBV4-1; cdr3_aa: CASSQVGRGRAGNNEQFF; cdr3_nt: TGCGCCAGCAGCCAAGTGGGCAGGGGACGGGCAGGCAACAATGAGCAGTTCTTC
j_call: TRBJ2-7; clone_size: .; d_call: .; v_call: TRBV9; cdr3_aa: CASSPYSDSSYEQYF; cdr3_nt: TGTGCCAGCAGCCCATACTCTGACAGTTCCTACGAGCAGTACTTC
j_call: TRBJ2-4; clone_size: few; d_call: TRBD2; v_call: TRBV19; cdr3_aa: CASSPAGGAKNIQYF; cdr3_nt: TGTGCCAGTAGTCCGGCGGGAGGAGCCAAAAACATTCAGTACTTC
j_call: TRBJ2-7; clone_size: .; d_call: TRBD1; v_call: TRBV29-1; cdr3_aa: CSVSSDRDYEQYF; cdr3_nt: TGCAGCGTTTCATCCGACAGGGACTACGAGCAGTACTTC
j_call: TRBJ2-1; clone_size: .; d_call: TRBD1; v_call: TRBV7-9; cdr3_aa: CASSGNWTGNNEQFF; cdr3_nt: TGTGCCAGCAGCGGAAACTGGACAGGGAACAATGAGCAGTTCTTC
j_call: TRBJ2-7; clone_size: .; d_call: TRBD2; v_call: TRBV27; cdr3_aa: CASSPTSGGYEQYF; cdr3_nt: TGTGCCAGCAGTCCTACTAGCGGAGGCTACGAGCAGTACTTC
j_call: TRBJ1-4; clone_size: .; d_call: TRBD1; v_call: TRBV10-3; cdr3_aa: CAISDSGTGENEKLFF; cdr3_nt: TGTGCCATCAGTGATTCCGGGACAGGGGAAAATGAAAAACTGTTTTTT
j_call: TRBJ1-1; clone_size: .; d_call: .; v_call: TRBV5-6; cdr3_aa: CASSFEVLMTEAFF; cdr3_nt: TGTGCCAGCAGCTTTGAGGTCTTAATGACTGAAGCTTTCTTT
j_call: TRBJ2-1; clone_size: .; d_call: TRBD1; v_call: TRBV6-4; cdr3_aa: CASSDYMHRGVPNEQFF; cdr3_nt: TGTGCCAGCAGTGACTACATGCACAGGGGAGTTCCCAATGAGCAGTTCTTC
j_call: TRBJ1-4; clone_size: .; d_call: .; v_call: TRBV9; cdr3_aa: CASSTRDSTGEKLFF; cdr3_nt: TGTGCCAGCAGCACCCGAGATTCAACAGGGGAAAAACTGTTTTTT
j_call: TRBJ2-1; clone_size: .; d_call: TRBD1; v_call: TRBV11-2; cdr3_aa: CASSWGQGANNEQFF; cdr3_nt: TGTGCCAGCAGCTGGGGACAGGGGGCTAACAATGAGCAGTTCTTC
j_call: TRBJ2-1; clone_size: .; d_call: TRBD2; v_call: TRBV6-4; cdr3_aa: CASSEGGRANEQFF; cdr3_nt: TGTGCCAGCAGTGAAGGAGGGAGGGCCAATGAGCAGTTCTTC
j_call: TRBJ2-1; clone_size: .; d_call: .; v_call: TRBV6-5; cdr3_aa: CASSYRLESYNEQFF; cdr3_nt: TGTGCCAGCAGTTATCGGCTAGAGTCCTACAATGAGCAGTTCTTC
j_call: TRBJ1-4; clone_size: .; d_call: TRBD1; v_call: TRBV28; cdr3_aa: CASSFSTGREKLFF; cdr3_nt: TGTGCCAGCAGTTTTTCGACAGGGAGGGAAAAACTGTTTTTT
j_call: TRBJ2-1; clone_size: .; d_call: TRBD2; v_call: TRBV7-3; cdr3_aa: CASSLITGGPYNEQFF; cdr3_nt: TGTGCCAGCAGCTTAATAACGGGAGGGCCCTACAATGAGCAGTTCTTC